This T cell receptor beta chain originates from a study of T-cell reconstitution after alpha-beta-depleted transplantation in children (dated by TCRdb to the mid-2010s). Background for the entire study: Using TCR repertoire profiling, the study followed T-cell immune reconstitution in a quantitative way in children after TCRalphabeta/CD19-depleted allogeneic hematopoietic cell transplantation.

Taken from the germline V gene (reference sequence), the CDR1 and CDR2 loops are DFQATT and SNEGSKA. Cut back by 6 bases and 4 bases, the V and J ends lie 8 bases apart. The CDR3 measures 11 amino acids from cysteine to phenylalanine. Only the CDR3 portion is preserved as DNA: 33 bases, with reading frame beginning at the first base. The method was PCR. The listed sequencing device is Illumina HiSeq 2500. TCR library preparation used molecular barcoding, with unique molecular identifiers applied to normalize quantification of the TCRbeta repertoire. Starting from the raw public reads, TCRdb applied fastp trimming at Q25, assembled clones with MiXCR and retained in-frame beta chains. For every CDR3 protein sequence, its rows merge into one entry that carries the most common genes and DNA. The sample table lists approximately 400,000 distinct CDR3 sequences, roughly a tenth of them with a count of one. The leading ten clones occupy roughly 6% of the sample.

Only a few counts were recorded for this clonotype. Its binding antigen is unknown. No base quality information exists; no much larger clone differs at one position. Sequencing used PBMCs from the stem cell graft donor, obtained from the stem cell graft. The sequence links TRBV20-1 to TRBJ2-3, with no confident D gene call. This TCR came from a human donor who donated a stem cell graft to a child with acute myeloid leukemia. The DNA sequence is TGCAGTGCCACGAACTCAGATACGCAGTATTTT. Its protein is CSATNSDTQYF.